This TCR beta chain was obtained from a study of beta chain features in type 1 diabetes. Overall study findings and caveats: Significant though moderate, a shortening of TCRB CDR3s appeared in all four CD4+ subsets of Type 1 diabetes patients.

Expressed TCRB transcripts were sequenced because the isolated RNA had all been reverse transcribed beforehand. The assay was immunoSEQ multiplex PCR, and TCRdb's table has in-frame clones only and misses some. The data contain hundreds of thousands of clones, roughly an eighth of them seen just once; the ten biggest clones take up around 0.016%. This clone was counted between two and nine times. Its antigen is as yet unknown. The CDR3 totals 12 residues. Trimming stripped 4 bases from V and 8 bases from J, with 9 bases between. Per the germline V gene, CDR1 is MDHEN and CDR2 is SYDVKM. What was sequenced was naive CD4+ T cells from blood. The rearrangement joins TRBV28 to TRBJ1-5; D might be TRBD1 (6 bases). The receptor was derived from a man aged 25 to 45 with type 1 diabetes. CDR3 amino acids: CASSSTGKPQHF. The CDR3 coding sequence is TGTGCCAGCAGTTCAACAGGGAAGCCCCAGCATTTT.